A single sample gave rise to the 12 T cell receptor beta chains below, sequenced in a study of Graves' ophthalmopathy and Graves' hyperthyroidism. TCR beta CDR3 regions were amplified from RNA transcripts. Investigators did first-round RT-PCR with HTBI primers, then second-round multiplex PCR. Each CDR3 protein gets one entry after TCRdb re-called the multiplex PCR reads with MiXCR. This repertoire shows 600,000 to 700,000 distinct CDR3 sequences, about 41% found once; its top ten account for under 3.5%. Specimen: peripheral blood. These receptors were taken from an adult man with Graves' ophthalmopathy.

This clonotype was detected many times. The chain couples TRBV2 to TRBJ2-7; D possibly corresponds to TRBD1 (5 bases). Trimming stripped 10 bases from V and 2 bases from J, with 12 bases between. CDR1 and CDR2 (germline): SNHLY, FYNNEI. This CDR3 has 12 residues. The CDR3 reads CAIQELTYEQYF. DNA for the CDR3: TGTGCCATACAGGAGCTCACCTACGAGCAGTACTTC.

The V gene is TRBV9, the J gene TRBJ2-7; 7 bases match TRBD2. V trimming: 3 bases; J trimming: 5 bases; junction bases outside the gene matches: 2. This CDR3 region has 12 residues. The germline CDR1 and CDR2 sequences are SGDLS and YYNGEE. CDR3: CASSAAGDEQYF. In DNA form, the CDR3 reads TGTGCCAGCAGCGCTGCGGGGGACGAGCAGTACTTC.

This clonotype was observed a few times. The chain links TRBV12-5 to TRBJ1-1, with 10 positions matching TRBD1. V gave up 0 bases and J gave up 0 bases; unmatched junction bases: 7. CDR3 size: 18 residues. Germline CDR1 LGHNT, CDR2 FRNRAP. CDR3 protein: CASGLVLGQGEMNTEAFF. CDR3 bases: TGTGCTAGTGGTTTGGTCTTAGGACAGGGGGAAATGAACACTGAAGCTTTCTTT. The full variable domain, completed using reference TRBV12-5 and TRBJ1-1, is DARVTQTPRHKVTEMGQEVTMRCQPILGHNTVFWYRQTMMQGLELLAYFRNRAPLDDSGMPKDRFSAEMPDATLATLKIQPSEPRDSAVYFCASGLVLGQGEMNTEAFFGQGTRLTVV.

This clonotype was seen ten or more times. The chain carries TRBV29-1 and TRBJ2-2, with 8 bases that match TRBD2. CDR3 length equals 14 residues. Per germline, CDR1 SQVTM and CDR2 ANQGSEA. J gave up 3 bases and V 7 bases, and 7 bases lay outside the gene matches. The CDR3: CSATGTRYTGELFF. The CDR3 region has the DNA TGCAGCGCAACCGGGACTAGATACACCGGGGAGCTGTTTTTT.

The chain uses TRBV7-9 and TRBJ1-1; 7 positions match TRBD1. This CDR3 contains 13 residues. The germline CDR1 and CDR2 sequences are SEHNR and FQNEAQ (reference sequence). Trimming removed 4 bases from V and 7 bases from J; junction bases left unmatched: 6. CDR3 sequence (DNA): TGTGCCAGCAGCTCACAGGGGACTAATGAAGCTTTCTTT. Translated: CASSSQGTNEAFF.

This chain joins TRBV7-3 and TRBJ1-6, with D perhaps matching TRBD1 (6 bases). In germline, CDR1 is SGHTA, CDR2 FQGTGA. The CDR3 contains 15 residues. Trimming took off 5 bases at V and 7 bases at J, with 15 bases between the two ends. The CDR3 region is CASSPSGTRNSPLHF. The DNA for the CDR3 is TGTGCCAGCAGCCCCTCTGGGACACGGAATTCACCCCTCCACTTT.

This clonotype was seen a handful of times. This chain joins TRBV20-1 and TRBJ1-6; the D gene is possibly TRBD1 (5 bases). CDR1 is DFQATT and CDR2 is SNEGSKA in the germline V gene (reference sequence). V dropped 6 bases and J dropped 7 bases, with 13 bases sitting between them. This CDR3 spans 13 amino acids. The CDR3 DNA sequence: TGCAGTGCGCCAAGATCAGGGAATTCACCCCTCCACTTT. Translation gives CSAPRSGNSPLHF.

This clonotype came up many times. A read error may produce the germline difference seen at one junction end. The rearrangement joins TRBV10-3 to TRBJ2-7, with D hard to call. Looked up from germline, CDR1 is ENHRY and CDR2 is SYGVKD. The CDR3 runs to 11 residues. The CDR3 DNA is TGTGCCAGCAGTCGTCTCTACGAGCAGTACTTC. It translates to CASSRLYEQYF.

Comment on this clonotype: A read error may be the cause here, since a much bigger clone is one base away. The chain is built from TRBV2 and TRBJ2-7; D is perhaps TRBD2 (6 bases). V was cut by 11 bases and J by 5 bases, with 16 bases left in between. The CDR3 loop spans 12 amino acids. The germline V gene has CDR1 SNHLY and CDR2 FYNNEI. The CDR3 loop reads CAVTRERDEQYF. DNA for the CDR3: TGTGCCGTCACCCGGGAGAGGGACGAGCAGTACTTC.

This sequence joins TRBV25-1 and TRBJ1-1; TRBD1 is a possible D gene (5 bases). V was trimmed by 3 bases and J by 6 bases, leaving 17 bases between them. The germline CDR1 and CDR2 sequences are MGHDK and SYGVNS. The CDR3 spans 15 residues. CDR3 bases: TGTGCCAGCAGTGATTTGGGACGGTTGGACCCTGAAGCTTTCTTT. Translated: CASSDLGRLDPEAFF.

The chain uses TRBV2 and TRBJ2-2; TRBD1 aligns across 11 bases. V lost 7 bases, J lost 5 bases, and 6 bases stayed unmatched. CDR3 size: 15 residues. The germline V gene encodes CDR1 SNHLY and CDR2 FYNNEI. The CDR3 bases are TGTGCCAGCACCCGGGACAGGGGGGGGACCGGGGAGCTGTTTTTT. Amino acid sequence: CASTRDRGGTGELFF.

This clonotype was picked up many times. The rearrangement links TRBV7-8 to TRBJ2-2; D gene uncertain. The CDR3 is 13 residues long. Germline V gene lookup returns CDR1 SGHVS and CDR2 FQNEAQ. V lost 5 bases and J lost 4, with 8 bases in between. In DNA, the CDR3 is TGTGCCAGCAGCCTAGTCCGCACCGGGGAGCTGTTTTTT. Protein sequence: CASSLVRTGELFF. The full variable domain, completed using reference TRBV7-8 and TRBJ2-2, is GAGVSQSPRYKVAKRGQDVALRCDPISGHVSLFWYQQALGQGPEFLTYFQNEAQLDKSGLPSDRFFAERPEGSVSTLKIQRTQQEDSAVYLCASSLVRTGELFFGEGSRLTVL.